Shown below are 22 T cell receptor beta chains from a single sample sequenced in a study of T cell clones after liver transplantation. Sequencing was performed with immunoSEQ multiplex PCR; in TCRdb, only in-frame clones are kept and a portion is missing. The sample holds roughly 55,000 clones, over 65% seen once. The sequencing here drew on CD4+ T cells from blood, taken about 56 months after liver transplant. The receptors originated from a human patient who received a liver transplant. T cells may partly derive from the graft donor.

This chain connects TRBV5-1 to TRBJ2-3; D is perhaps TRBD1 (6 bases). The V end was cut by 4 bases, the J end by 2 bases, with 11 bases between. The CDR3 length is 14 residues. Germline V lookup: CDR1 SGHRS, CDR2 YFSETQ. The CDR3 loop reads CASSLQGLTDTQYF. CDR3 DNA: TGCGCCAGCAGCCTACAGGGCCTCACAGATACGCAGTATTTT.

The chain joins TRBV11-2 to TRBJ1-1; the D is unclear. The V end was cut by 3 bases, the J end by 0 bases, with 14 bases between. This CDR3 comprises 16 residues. Germline V gene sequence: CDR1 SGHAT, CDR2 FQNNGV. CDR3 in amino acids: CASSLSLAGVNTEAFF. The CDR3 DNA reads TGTGCCAGCAGCTTGAGTTTGGCAGGAGTGAACACTGAAGCTTTCTTT. Full variable domain (missing parts from reference TRBV11-2 and TRBJ1-1): EAGVAQSPRYKIIEKRQSVAFWCNPISGHATLYWYQQILGQGPKLLIQFQNNGVVDDSQLPKDRFSAERLKGVDSTLKIQPAKLEDSAVYLCASSLSLAGVNTEAFFGQGTRLTVV.

This clone occurred a few times. This rearrangement joins TRBV10-3 to TRBJ2-2; 11 bases align to TRBD2. The V and J ends lost 10 bases and 3 bases, in that order; junction bases with no gene match: 4. This CDR3 has 14 residues. Germline V gene sequence: CDR1 ENHRY, CDR2 SYGVKD. DNA for the CDR3: TGTGCCACCTCTAGCGGGGGGTACACCGGGGAGCTGTTTTTT. It specifies CATSSGGYTGELFF.

This chain connects TRBV19 to TRBJ2-7, with TRBD2 identical over 9 bases. The CDR3 spans 17 residues. Germline values: CDR1 LNHDA, CDR2 SQIVND (reference sequence). The J segment lost 0 bases and the V segment lost 5 bases, leaving 11 bases of the junction unmatched. The CDR3 loop reads CASSSGVAGDPSYEQYF. CDR3 nucleotides: TGTGCCAGTAGTTCCGGGGTAGCGGGGGATCCCTCCTACGAGCAGTACTTC. The full variable domain, its missing parts supplied by reference TRBV19 and TRBJ2-7, is DGGITQSPKYLFRKEGQNVTLSCEQNLNHDAMYWYRQDPGQGLRLIYYSQIVNDFQKGDIAEGYSVSREKKESFPLTVTSAQKNPTAFYLCASSSGVAGDPSYEQYFGPGTRLTVT.

The chain recombines TRBV7-9 with TRBJ1-1; D unclear. The ends were cut back, 6 bases at V and 1 base at J, with 9 bases in the middle. Looked up from germline, CDR1 is SEHNR and CDR2 is FQNEAQ (reference sequence). The CDR3 is 13 residues long. DNA of the CDR3: TGTGCCAGCAGGGTGGACGGGAACACTGAAGCTTTCTTT. As protein: CASRVDGNTEAFF.

The chain links TRBV7-2 to TRBJ2-5; D possibly uses TRBD1 or TRBD2 (6 bases each). With 1 base removed from V and 4 bases from J, the gap between germline ends came to 16 bases. The CDR3 length is 16 residues. Germline CDR1 SGHTA, CDR2 FQGNSA. The chain's CDR3 is CASSLVDKGGRETQYF. The CDR3 DNA is TGTGCCAGCAGCTTAGTGGATAAGGGGGGCCGAGAGACCCAGTACTTC.

In DNA, the CDR3 is TGTGCCAGCAGTACAACCAGGGGCCGTGCGGGCACCATATATTTT. It is translated as CASSTTRGRAGTIYF. The chain is built from TRBV28 and TRBJ1-3, with D maybe TRBD1 (6 bases). The CDR3 runs 15 residues. Germline V CDR1 and CDR2: MDHEN, SYDVKM. V was clipped by 5 bases and J by 9 bases, with 20 bases between them.

This clone was seen a few times. The DNA of the CDR3 is TGTGCCAGCAGACGGGACGAGAGCTCCTACAATGAGCAGTTCTTC. It translates to CASRRDESSYNEQFF. This chain uses TRBV7-2 with TRBJ2-1, with D perhaps TRBD1 or TRBD2 (5 bases each). Trimming took 6 bases from V and 0 from J, leaving 12 bases between them. The CDR3 runs to 15 residues. Germline V lookup: CDR1 SGHTA, CDR2 FQGNSA.

This sequence joins TRBV6-1 and TRBJ2-7; TRBD1 agrees at 7 bases. Germline V CDR1 and CDR2: MNHNS, SASEGT. With 6 bases clipped from V and 8 bases from J, the junction kept 13 bases outside the gene matches. This CDR3 is 14 amino acids long. The CDR3 spells CASRDSGTERKQYF. CDR3 DNA: TGTGCCAGCAGGGACTCCGGGACAGAGAGGAAGCAGTACTTC.

The gene calls are TRBV11-2 and TRBJ1-6, with a tentative D call TRBD1 (6 bases). V was trimmed by 3 bases and J by 4 bases, leaving 10 bases between them. Germline CDR1 reads SGHAT; CDR2 reads FQNNGV. CDR3 size: 15 residues. The CDR3 region is CASSFRGDYNSPLHF. CDR3 DNA: TGTGCCAGCAGCTTCAGGGGCGATTATAATTCACCCCTCCACTTT.

The V and J genes are TRBV18 and TRBJ1-6; D is perhaps TRBD1 (6 bases). Trimming shortened V by 3 bases and J by 0 bases, and 15 bases separated the two germline ends. The CDR3 extends over 18 amino acids. Germline V lookup: CDR1 KGHSH, CDR2 LQKENI. DNA for the CDR3: TGTGCCAGCTCACCCGCCCAGGGGACCAGCTCCTATAATTCACCCCTCCACTTT. It translates to CASSPAQGTSSYNSPLHF.

This clone was recorded only once. The chain couples TRBV27 to TRBJ2-3; 14 bases align to TRBD2. The CDR3 is 17 amino acids. V lost 5 bases and J lost 5; bases outside the gene matches: 9. From germline, CDR1 is MNHEY and CDR2 SMNVEV (reference sequence). The CDR3 sequence is CASSTRLAGGQLDTQYF. The CDR3 DNA reads as TGTGCCAGCAGTACGCGACTAGCGGGGGGGCAATTAGATACGCAGTATTTT.

The V gene is TRBV7-8, the J gene TRBJ2-2; TRBD1 or TRBD2 may be the D gene (5 bases each). CDR1 is SGHVS and CDR2 is FQNEAQ in the germline V gene. Trimming took 5 bases from V and 6 from J, leaving 10 bases between them. The CDR3 is made up of 13 amino acids. CDR3 sequence reads: CASSPSGPGELFF. Here the CDR3 DNA reads TGTGCCAGCAGCCCATCGGGGCCCGGGGAGCTGTTTTTT.

The chain joins TRBV6-6 to TRBJ2-3; 7 positions agree with TRBD2. The length of the CDR3 is 15 residues. The J segment lost 0 bases and the V segment lost 8 bases, leaving 8 bases of the junction unmatched. Germline loops: CDR1 MNHNY, CDR2 SVGAGI (reference sequence). The CDR3 protein is CASAKREASTDTQYF. The CDR3 DNA follows: TGTGCCAGCGCCAAACGGGAGGCTAGCACAGATACGCAGTATTTT.

This clone was observed a few times. The chain joins TRBV28 to TRBJ1-4; D unresolved. The CDR3 covers 17 residues. Germline CDR1 MDHEN, CDR2 SYDVKM. Trimming took 8 bases from V and 0 from J, leaving 19 bases between them. CDR3 sequence: CASAGLKSSPTNEKLFF. The CDR3, as DNA: TGTGCCAGCGCGGGTCTTAAATCTTCTCCAACTAATGAAAAACTGTTTTTT.

This clone was detected only once. The rearrangement uses TRBV28 and TRBJ2-6, with D perhaps matching TRBD2 (5 bases). Trimming cost V 11 bases and J 0 bases, with 11 bases left between them. This CDR3 contains 14 residues. Germline V CDR1 and CDR2: MDHEN, SYDVKM. The CDR3 DNA is TGTGCCTCAAGAGGGAGCTCTGGGGCCAACGTCCTGACTTTC. It codes for CASRGSSGANVLTF.

The chain joins TRBV10-3 to TRBJ2-1, with 11 positions matching TRBD1. Germline trimming cut 9 bases from V and 8 bases from J; bases unmatched to any gene: 3. CDR3 size: 12 residues. From germline, CDR1 is ENHRY and CDR2 SYGVKD. This CDR3 is CAIQGQGDEQFF. The CDR3 DNA is TGTGCCATTCAGGGACAGGGGGATGAGCAGTTCTTC.

The chain joins TRBV7-2 to TRBJ1-2; D gene ambiguous. The CDR3 totals 15 residues. The V end lost 6 bases, the J end lost 8 bases, and 22 bases lay between the germline ends. The germline CDR1 and CDR2 sequences are SGHTA and FQGNSA. DNA of the CDR3: TGTGCCAGCAGTCCTGGAGGAGATCTCCTGGTGGGCTACACCTTC. This gives the protein CASSPGGDLLVGYTF. Variable domain in full (rest from reference TRBV7-2 and TRBJ1-2): GAGVSQSPSNKVTEKGKDVELRCDPISGHTALYWYRQSLGQGLEFLIYFQGNSAPDKSGLPSDRFSAERTGGSVSTLTIQRTQQEDSAVYLCASSPGGDLLVGYTFGSGTRLTVV.

CDR3 DNA: TGCAGCGTTGTGGGAAGCGTTGCCTACGAGCAGTACTTC. It translates to CSVVGSVAYEQYF. The V gene is TRBV29-1, the J gene TRBJ2-7, with no clear D. Germline V gene sequence: CDR1 SQVTM, CDR2 ANQGSEA. The CDR3 loop spans 13 amino acids. Trimming took off 4 bases at V and 2 bases at J, with 12 bases between the two ends.

The gene calls are TRBV5-6 and TRBJ2-3; D unresolved. The ends were cut back, 4 bases at V and 2 bases at J, with 17 bases in the middle. The CDR3 extends over 16 amino acids. Germline CDR1 and CDR2: SGHDT and YYEEEE. The CDR3 nucleotides are TGTGCCAGCAGCCCACTACAACTTGGGATCACAGATACGCAGTATTTT. Translation: CASSPLQLGITDTQYF. Based on the CDR3 plus reference TRBV5-6 and TRBJ2-3, the full variable domain is DAGVTQSPTHLIKTRGQQVTLRCSPKSGHDTVSWYQQALGQGPQFIFQYYEEEERQRGNFPDRFSGHQFPNYSSELNVNALLLGDSALYLCASSPLQLGITDTQYFGPGTRLTVL.

V gene TRBV10-3 combines with J gene TRBJ1-2, with no clear D. The CDR3 is 13 residues long. Germline CDR1 reads ENHRY; CDR2 reads SYGVKD. V lost 3 bases to trimming and J lost 6 bases, with 11 bases between them. The CDR3 bases are TGTGCCATCAGTGACGGAGGAATCGATGGCTACACCTTC. Protein product: CAISDGGIDGYTF.

The chain is built from TRBV19 and TRBJ1-1; D possibly corresponds to TRBD1 (6 bases). The CDR3 is 14 residues long. V was cut by 5 bases and J by 4 bases, with 14 bases left in between. Germline CDR1 LNHDA, CDR2 SQIVND (reference sequence). This CDR3 is CASSSHRAITEAFF. DNA for the CDR3: TGTGCCAGTAGTTCCCACAGGGCGATCACTGAAGCTTTCTTT.